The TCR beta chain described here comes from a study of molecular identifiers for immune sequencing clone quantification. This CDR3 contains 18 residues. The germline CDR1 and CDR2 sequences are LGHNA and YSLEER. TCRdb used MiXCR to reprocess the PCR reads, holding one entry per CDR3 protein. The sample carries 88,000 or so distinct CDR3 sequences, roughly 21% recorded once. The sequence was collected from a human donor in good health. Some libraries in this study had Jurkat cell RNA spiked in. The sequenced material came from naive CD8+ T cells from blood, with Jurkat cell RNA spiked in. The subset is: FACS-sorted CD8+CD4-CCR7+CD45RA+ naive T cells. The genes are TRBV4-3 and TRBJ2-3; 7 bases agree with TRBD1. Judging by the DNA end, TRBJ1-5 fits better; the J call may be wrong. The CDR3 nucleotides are TGCGCCAGCACTCCTGAAGGGGGGGCGGGGGACAGCACAGATACGCAGCATTTT. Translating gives CASTPEGGAGDSTDTQHF.